The clone carrying this TCR beta chain was seen more than once but under ten times. Its antigen is currently unknown. This sample was taken from a study of T cell responses to AZD1222 COVID-19 vaccine. Study-level results: Vaccine-associated CD4 TCRs ranged over spike, dominating at 160-218 and 743-854. Among the donors, most were white British and more were female, and clonal diversity was possibly underestimated. Baseline antibody screening turned up just six seropositive AZD1222 recipients.

Assay: immunoSEQ multiplex PCR; the TCRdb copy retains only in-frame clones and omits some. Among some 150,000 clones listed, around 90% were seen once. Second-dose schedules of about 4 or about 12 weeks were combined. This sequence was found in an adult who received the AZD1222 COVID-19 vaccine. The source material was peripheral blood, sampled 28 days after the second AZD1222 dose.

CDR3 sequence: CASSLGSGDTQYF. As DNA, the CDR3 is TGCGCCAGCAGCCTGGGGTCGGGGGATACGCAGTATTTT. J is TRBJ2-3 and V is TRBV5-1, with D tentatively TRBD2 (5 bases). Between the trimmed V and J ends, which lost 4 bases and 6 bases, there was a span of 12 bases. The CDR3 spans 13 residues. The germline CDR1 and CDR2 sequences are SGHRS and YFSETQ.